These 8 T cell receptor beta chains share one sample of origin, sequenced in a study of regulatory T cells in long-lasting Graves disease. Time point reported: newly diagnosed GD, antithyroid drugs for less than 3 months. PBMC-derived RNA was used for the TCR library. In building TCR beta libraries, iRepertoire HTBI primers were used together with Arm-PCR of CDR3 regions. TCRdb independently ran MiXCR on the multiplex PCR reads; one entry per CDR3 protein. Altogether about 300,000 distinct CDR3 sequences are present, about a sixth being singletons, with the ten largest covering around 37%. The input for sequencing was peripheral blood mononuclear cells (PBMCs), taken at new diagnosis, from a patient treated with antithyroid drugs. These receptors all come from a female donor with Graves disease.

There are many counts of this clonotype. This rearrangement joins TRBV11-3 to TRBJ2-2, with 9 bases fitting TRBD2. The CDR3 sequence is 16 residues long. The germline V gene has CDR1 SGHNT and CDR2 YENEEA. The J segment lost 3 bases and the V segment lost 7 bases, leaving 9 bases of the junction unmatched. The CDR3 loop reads CASTQGGRADTGELFF. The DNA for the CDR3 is TGTGCCAGCACCCAGGGCGGGAGGGCCGACACCGGGGAGCTGTTTTTT. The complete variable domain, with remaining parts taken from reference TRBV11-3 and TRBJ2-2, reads EAGVVQSPRYKIIEKKQPVAFWCNPISGHNTLYWYLQNLGQGPELLIRYENEEAVDDSQLPKDRFSAERLKGVDSTLKIQPAELGDSAVYLCASTQGGRADTGELFFGEGSRLTVL.

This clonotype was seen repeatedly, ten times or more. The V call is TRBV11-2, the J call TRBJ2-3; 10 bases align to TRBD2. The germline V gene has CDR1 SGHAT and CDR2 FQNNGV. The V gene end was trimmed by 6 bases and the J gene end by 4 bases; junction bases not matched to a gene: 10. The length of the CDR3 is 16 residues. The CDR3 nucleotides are TGTGCCAGCAGTCCGGCTAGCGGGAGAGTGGCAGATACGCAGTATTTT. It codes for CASSPASGRVADTQYF.

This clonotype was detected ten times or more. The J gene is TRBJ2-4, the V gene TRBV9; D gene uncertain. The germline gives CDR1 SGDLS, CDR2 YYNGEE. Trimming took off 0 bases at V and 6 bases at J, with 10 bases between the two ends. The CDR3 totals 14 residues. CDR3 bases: TGTGCCAGCAGCGTAGGGCAACCGGGAAACATTCAGTACTTC. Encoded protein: CASSVGQPGNIQYF.

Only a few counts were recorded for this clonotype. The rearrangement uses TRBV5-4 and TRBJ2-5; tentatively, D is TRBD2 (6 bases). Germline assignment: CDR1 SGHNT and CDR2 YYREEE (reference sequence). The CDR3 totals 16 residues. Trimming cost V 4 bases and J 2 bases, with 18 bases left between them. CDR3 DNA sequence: TGTGCCAGCAGCCCATTACCCGGGACTCCACAAGAGACCCAGTACTTC. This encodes CASSPLPGTPQETQYF.

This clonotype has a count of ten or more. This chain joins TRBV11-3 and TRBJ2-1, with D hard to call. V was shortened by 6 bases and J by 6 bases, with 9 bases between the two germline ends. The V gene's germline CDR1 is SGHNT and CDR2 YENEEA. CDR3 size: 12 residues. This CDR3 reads CASRRPSNEQFF. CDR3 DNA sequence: TGTGCCAGCAGACGTCCCTCCAATGAGCAGTTCTTC.

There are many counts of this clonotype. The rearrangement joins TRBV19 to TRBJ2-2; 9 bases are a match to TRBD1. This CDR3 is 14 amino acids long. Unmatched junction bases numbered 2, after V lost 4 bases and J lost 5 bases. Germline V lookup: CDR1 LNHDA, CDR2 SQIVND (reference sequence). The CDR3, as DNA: TGTGCCAGTAGTAGTGGGACAGGGACCGGGGAGCTGTTTTTT. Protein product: CASSSGTGTGELFF.

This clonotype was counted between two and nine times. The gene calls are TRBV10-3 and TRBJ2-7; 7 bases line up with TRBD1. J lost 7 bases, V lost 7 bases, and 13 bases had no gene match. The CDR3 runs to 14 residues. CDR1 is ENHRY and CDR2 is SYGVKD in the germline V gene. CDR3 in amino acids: CAIINRTGSREQYF. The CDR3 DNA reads TGTGCCATCATCAACCGGACAGGTTCTCGAGAGCAGTACTTC.

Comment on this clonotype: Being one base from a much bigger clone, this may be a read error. For the CDR3, the DNA is TGTGCCAGCAGCTTAAAAAGCGGGAGTAATACGCAGTATTTT. Translation: CASSLKSGSNTQYF. V gene TRBV11-3 combines with J gene TRBJ2-3; 8 nucleotides line up with TRBD2. From germline, CDR1 is SGHNT and CDR2 YENEEA. The V gene end was trimmed by 2 bases and the J gene end by 7 bases; junction bases not matched to a gene: 5. The length of the CDR3 is 14 residues.